This TCR beta chain derives from a study of beta chain features in type 1 diabetes. Broader study findings: Moderately but significantly shorter TCRB CDR3s were found in Type 1 diabetes patients in all four CD4+ subsets.

With regard to this clone: Its specificity is unknown.

Expressed TCRB transcripts were sequenced because the isolated RNA had all been reverse transcribed beforehand. TCRdb's table, derived via immunoSEQ multiplex PCR, lists solely in-frame clones and lacks some. The data contain hundreds of thousands of clones, roughly 13% of them seen just once; the ten biggest clones take up approximately 0.021%. The specimen was naive CD4+ T cells from blood. The clonotype originates from a man aged 18-30 years with type 1 diabetes.

CDR3 region: CASSLDRVNSPLHF. The CDR3 DNA is TGTGCCAGCAGCTTGGACAGGGTAAATTCACCCCTCCACTTT. The rearrangement uses TRBV13 and TRBJ1-6; 8 bases line up with TRBD1. Germline-derived CDR1 and CDR2 are PRHDT and FYEKMQ (reference sequence). The ends lost 3 bases at V and 7 bases at J; junction bases unmatched: 2. The CDR3 contains 14 residues.